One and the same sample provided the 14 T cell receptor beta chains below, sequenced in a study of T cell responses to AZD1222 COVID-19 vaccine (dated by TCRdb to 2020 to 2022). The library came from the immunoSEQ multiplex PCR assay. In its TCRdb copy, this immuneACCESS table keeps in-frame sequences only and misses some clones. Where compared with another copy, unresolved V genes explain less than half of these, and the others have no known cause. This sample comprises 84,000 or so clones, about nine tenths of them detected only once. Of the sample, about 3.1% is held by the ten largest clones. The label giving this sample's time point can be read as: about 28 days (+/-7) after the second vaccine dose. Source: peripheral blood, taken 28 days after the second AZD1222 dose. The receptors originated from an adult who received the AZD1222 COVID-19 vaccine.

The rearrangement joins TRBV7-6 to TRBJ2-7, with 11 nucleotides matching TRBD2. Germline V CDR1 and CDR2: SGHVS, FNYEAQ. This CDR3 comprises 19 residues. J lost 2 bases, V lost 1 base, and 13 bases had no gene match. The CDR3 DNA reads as TGTGCCAGCAGCTTAGGGGTTGGGGCTAGCGGGGGGACTGCCTACGAGCAGTACTTC. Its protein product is CASSLGVGASGGTAYEQYF. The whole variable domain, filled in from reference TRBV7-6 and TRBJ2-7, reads GAGVSQSPRYKVTKRGQDVALRCDPISGHVSLYWYRQALGQGPEFLTYFNYEAQQDKSGLPNDRFSAERPEGSISTLTIQRTEQRDSAMYRCASSLGVGASGGTAYEQYFGPGTRLTVT.

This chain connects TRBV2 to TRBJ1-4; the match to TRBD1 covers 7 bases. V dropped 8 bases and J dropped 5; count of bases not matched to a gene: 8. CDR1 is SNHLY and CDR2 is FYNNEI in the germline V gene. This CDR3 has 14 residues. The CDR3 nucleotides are TGTGCCAGCTCTCCGGGACAGCGAAATGAAAAACTGTTTTTT. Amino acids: CASSPGQRNEKLFF.

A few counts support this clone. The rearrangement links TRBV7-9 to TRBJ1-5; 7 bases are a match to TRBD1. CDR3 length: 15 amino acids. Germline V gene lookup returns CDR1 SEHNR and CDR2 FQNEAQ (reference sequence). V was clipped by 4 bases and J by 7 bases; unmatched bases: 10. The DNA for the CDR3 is TGTGCCAGCAGCTCCGGACAGGAAGGTCTCCAGCCCCAGCATTTT. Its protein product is CASSSGQEGLQPQHF.

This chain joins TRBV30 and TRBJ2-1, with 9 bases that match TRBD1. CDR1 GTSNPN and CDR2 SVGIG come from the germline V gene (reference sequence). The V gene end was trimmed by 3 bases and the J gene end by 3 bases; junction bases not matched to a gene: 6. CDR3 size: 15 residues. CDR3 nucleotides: TGTGCCTGGAGGGGGGGGACAGGGTACTACAATGAGCAGTTCTTC. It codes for CAWRGGTGYYNEQFF.

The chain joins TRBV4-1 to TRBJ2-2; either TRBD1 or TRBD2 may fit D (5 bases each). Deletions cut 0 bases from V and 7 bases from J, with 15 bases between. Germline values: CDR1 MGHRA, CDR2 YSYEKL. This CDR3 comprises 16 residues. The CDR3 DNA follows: TGCGCCAGCAGCCAAGAGGGGCCGTCGCGGGTCGGGGAGCTGTTTTTT. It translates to CASSQEGPSRVGELFF.

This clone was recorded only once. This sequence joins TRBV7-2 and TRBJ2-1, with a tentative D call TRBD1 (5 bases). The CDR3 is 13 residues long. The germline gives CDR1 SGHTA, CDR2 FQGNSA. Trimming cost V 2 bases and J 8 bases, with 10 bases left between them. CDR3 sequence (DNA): TGTGCCAGCAGCTTAAACAGGAGATATGAGCAGTTCTTC. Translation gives CASSLNRRYEQFF.

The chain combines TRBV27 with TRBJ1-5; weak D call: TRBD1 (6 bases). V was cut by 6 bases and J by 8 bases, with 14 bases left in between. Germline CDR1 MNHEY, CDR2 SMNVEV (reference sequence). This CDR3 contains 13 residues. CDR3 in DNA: TGTGCCAGCAGCACAGGGAGCAACGAGCCCCAGCATTTT. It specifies CASSTGSNEPQHF.

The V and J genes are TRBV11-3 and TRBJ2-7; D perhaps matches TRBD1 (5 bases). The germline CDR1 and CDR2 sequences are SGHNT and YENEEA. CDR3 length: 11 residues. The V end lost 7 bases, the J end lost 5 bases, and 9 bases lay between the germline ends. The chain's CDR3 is CASTSDNEQYF. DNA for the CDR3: TGTGCCAGCACCTCGGACAACGAGCAGTACTTC.

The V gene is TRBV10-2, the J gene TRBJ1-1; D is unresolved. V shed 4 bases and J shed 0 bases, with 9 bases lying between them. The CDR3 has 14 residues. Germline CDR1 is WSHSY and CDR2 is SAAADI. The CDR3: CASSVEYMNTEAFF. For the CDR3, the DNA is TGCGCCAGCAGTGTGGAGTACATGAACACTGAAGCTTTCTTT.

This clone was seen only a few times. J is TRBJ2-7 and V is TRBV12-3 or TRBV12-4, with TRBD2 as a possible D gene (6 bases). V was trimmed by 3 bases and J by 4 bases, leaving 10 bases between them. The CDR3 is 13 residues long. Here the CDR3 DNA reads TGTGCCAGCAGTTTTGGCGGGAAGTACGAGCAGTACTTC. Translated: CASSFGGKYEQYF.

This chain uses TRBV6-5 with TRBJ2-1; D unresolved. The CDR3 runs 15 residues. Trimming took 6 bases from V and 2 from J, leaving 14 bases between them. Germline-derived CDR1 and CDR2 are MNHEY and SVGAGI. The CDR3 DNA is TGTGCCAGCAGGATAAGCGACATAACCTACAATGAGCAGTTCTTC. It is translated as CASRISDITYNEQFF.

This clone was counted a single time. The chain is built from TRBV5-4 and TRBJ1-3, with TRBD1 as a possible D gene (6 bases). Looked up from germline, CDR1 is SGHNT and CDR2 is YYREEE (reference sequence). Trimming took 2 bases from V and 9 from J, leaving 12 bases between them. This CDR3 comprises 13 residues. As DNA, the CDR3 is TGTGCCAGCAGCTTACAGGGAGGGAGCACCATATATTTT. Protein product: CASSLQGGSTIYF.

CDR3 sequence reads: CASSTPTGETQYF. Written as DNA, the CDR3 is TGTGCCAGCAGCACACCTACCGGGGAGACCCAGTACTTC. The chain is built from TRBV5-6 and TRBJ2-5, with D hard to call. The V gene's germline CDR1 is SGHDT and CDR2 YYEEEE. The CDR3 extends over 13 amino acids. Deletions cut 4 bases from V and 5 bases from J, with 12 bases between. Full variable domain (rest looked up from reference TRBV5-6 and TRBJ2-5): DAGVTQSPTHLIKTRGQQVTLRCSPKSGHDTVSWYQQALGQGPQFIFQYYEEEERQRGNFPDRFSGHQFPNYSSELNVNALLLGDSALYLCASSTPTGETQYFGPGTRLLVL.

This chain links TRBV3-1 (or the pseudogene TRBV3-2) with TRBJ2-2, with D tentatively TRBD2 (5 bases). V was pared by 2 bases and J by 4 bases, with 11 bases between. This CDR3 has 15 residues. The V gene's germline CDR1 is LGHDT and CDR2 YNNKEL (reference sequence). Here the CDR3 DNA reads TGTGCCAGCAGCCAATCGGGGTTGGGCACCGGGGAGCTGTTTTTT. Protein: CASSQSGLGTGELFF.